This TCR beta chain was identified during a study of shared clonotypes between healthy human individuals. Trimming stripped 3 bases from V and 5 bases from J, with 16 bases between. Germline V gene sequence: CDR1 KGHSH, CDR2 LQKENI. CDR3 length equals 15 residues. Data came from immunoSEQ multiplex PCR; TCRdb stores just in-frame clones and leaves some out. The sample holds about 2.3 million clones; more than 80% are singletons and the top ten take 0.39%. The sequence was collected from a man aged 18 to 29 in good health. Some clones in this sample may be carry-over from other donors' samples. The chain recombines TRBV18 with TRBJ2-5; D is perhaps TRBD2 (6 bases). Sequencing input: naive CD4+ T cells from PBMCs. The subset was: CD45RA+ positively selected. The CDR3 sequence: CASSPTEDYSETQYF. The CDR3 coding sequence is TGTGCCAGCTCACCCACAGAGGACTATTCCGAGACCCAGTACTTC. The full variable domain, rest sourced from reference TRBV18 and TRBJ2-5, is NAGVMQNPRHLVRRRGQEARLRCSPMKGHSHVYWYRQLPEEGLKFMVYLQKENIIDESGMPKERFSAEFPKEGPSILRIQQVVRGDSAAYFCASSPTEDYSETQYFGPGTRLLVL.